These 21 T cell receptor beta chains were sequenced from one sample in a study of shared clonotypes between healthy human individuals. Method: immunoSEQ multiplex PCR; TCRdb's copy keeps in-frame clones and lacks some. This table holds millions of clones, over 90% found once. The sample consisted of naive CD4+ T cells from PBMCs. Specified subset: CD45RA+ positively selected. These receptors originate from a man younger than 35 in good health. Some clones in this sample may be carry-over from other donors' samples.

This rearrangement joins TRBV14 to TRBJ2-7, with 13 bases aligning to TRBD2. The CDR3 is 17 amino acids. The germline CDR1 and CDR2 sequences are SGHDN and FVKESK. J was trimmed by 5 bases and V by 4 bases; bases with no gene match: 11. In DNA form, the CDR3 reads TGTGCCAGCAGCCTTATCAGGACTAGCGGGAGCCCTCACGAGCAGTACTTC. Residues: CASSLIRTSGSPHEQYF.

The V gene is TRBV28, the J gene TRBJ2-7; possibly TRBD1 for D (6 bases). Deletions cut 6 bases from V and 0 bases from J, with 24 bases between. Germline lookup yields CDR1 MDHEN and CDR2 SYDVKM. CDR3 length: 18 residues. CDR3 protein: CASSRRGGYRRISYEQYF. Written as DNA, the CDR3 is TGTGCCAGCAGCCGACGAGGGGGTTATCGGCGGATCTCCTACGAGCAGTACTTC.

This clone was seen just once. The CDR3 DNA reads TGTGCCAGCAGTGAAGTCCAGGGGGGGGGTGAGCAGTTCTTC. Translation: CASSEVQGGGEQFF. The V gene is TRBV6-1, the J gene TRBJ2-1; either TRBD1 or TRBD2 may fit D (7 bases each). The germline gives CDR1 MNHNS, CDR2 SASEGT. V was shortened by 1 base and J by 9 bases, with 13 bases between the two germline ends. CDR3 length equals 14 residues.

The rearrangement uses TRBV7-2 and TRBJ2-5, with TRBD2 identical over 8 bases. From germline, CDR1 is SGHTA and CDR2 FQGNSA. The length of the CDR3 is 14 residues. V lost 3 bases and J lost 7; bases outside the gene matches: 7. As DNA, the CDR3 is TGTGCCAGCAGCTTTCCCGGGGGGGCTTGGACCCAGTACTTC. This codes for CASSFPGGAWTQYF.

This chain links TRBV28 with TRBJ1-3, with unresolved D. This CDR3 is built from 17 residues. The germline V gene encodes CDR1 MDHEN and CDR2 SYDVKM. V was trimmed by 3 bases and J by 0 bases, leaving 15 bases between them. In DNA form, the CDR3 reads TGTGCCAGCAGTTTTTTTCAGCCCATTATCTCTGGAAACACCATATATTTT. The encoded protein is CASSFFQPIISGNTIYF.

CDR3 region: CASSLQGSRPNEQFF. DNA for the CDR3: TGTGCCAGCAGCTTACAAGGATCCCGCCCGAATGAGCAGTTCTTC. The V gene is TRBV11-3, the J gene TRBJ2-1; no definite D call. The CDR3 is 15 amino acids. Trimming left V 2 bases short and J 7 bases short, with 15 bases between. Germline assignment: CDR1 SGHNT and CDR2 YENEEA.

This chain joins TRBV18 and TRBJ2-1; 13 bases fit TRBD2. CDR3 length: 16 amino acids. Germline trimming cut 2 bases from V and 6 bases from J; bases unmatched to any gene: 4. Germline CDR1 KGHSH, CDR2 LQKENI. The CDR3 region is CASSPTSGRALNEQFF. In DNA, the CDR3 is TGTGCCAGCTCACCAACTAGCGGGAGGGCCCTCAATGAGCAGTTCTTC.

The chain uses TRBV7-8 and TRBJ2-7; a possible D gene is TRBD1 (5 bases). V dropped 2 bases and J dropped 7 bases, with 12 bases sitting between them. The CDR3 consists of 13 residues. Germline CDR1 is SGHVS and CDR2 is FQNEAQ. The CDR3 DNA is TGTGCCAGCAGCTTAACAGGTCCCAATGAGCAGTACTTC. Its protein product is CASSLTGPNEQYF.

The chain links TRBV14 to TRBJ1-2, with D perhaps matching TRBD1 (5 bases). The germline gives CDR1 SGHDN, CDR2 FVKESK. The CDR3 contains 19 residues. V was pared by 6 bases and J by 6 bases, with 32 bases between. The CDR3 here is CASRKSHMNPAIQGDGYTF. The CDR3, as DNA: TGTGCCAGCAGAAAGTCCCACATGAACCCCGCGATCCAGGGAGATGGCTACACCTTC.

The chain joins TRBV5-1 to TRBJ1-3, with D unclear. The CDR3 is made up of 16 amino acids. Germline V gene data show CDR1 as SGHRS and CDR2 as YFSETQ. Between the trimmed V and J ends, which lost 0 bases and 3 bases, there was a span of 13 bases. CDR3: CASSLVPGRFGNTIYF. DNA for the CDR3: TGCGCCAGCAGCTTGGTCCCGGGGAGGTTTGGAAACACCATATATTTT.

The chain links TRBV7-9 to TRBJ2-1; D perhaps matches TRBD1 (7 bases). Germline lookup yields CDR1 SEHNR and CDR2 FQNEAQ (reference sequence). Trimming removed 1 base at V and 9 bases at J, with 10 bases between. The CDR3 contains 13 residues. The chain's CDR3 is CASSLVQGGEQFF. CDR3 nucleotides: TGTGCCAGCAGCTTAGTTCAGGGGGGTGAGCAGTTCTTC. The variable domain in full, with the rest retrieved from reference TRBV7-9 and TRBJ2-1, is DTGVSQNPRHKITKRGQNVTFRCDPISEHNRLYWYRQTLGQGPEFLTYFQNEAQLEKSRLLSDRFSAERPKGSFSTLEIQRTEQGDSAMYLCASSLVQGGEQFFGPGTRLTVL.

The genes are TRBV7-9 and TRBJ2-3; TRBD2 matches at 11 bases. Germline assignment: CDR1 SEHNR and CDR2 FQNEAQ (reference sequence). V shed 4 bases, J shed 3 bases, and the junction held 3 bases outside the gene matches. There are 15 residues in the CDR3. The CDR3: CASSWTSGHTDTQYF. For the CDR3, the DNA is TGTGCCAGCAGCTGGACTAGCGGGCATACAGATACGCAGTATTTT.

The chain carries TRBV28 and TRBJ2-1; TRBD1 is a possible D gene (5 bases). V was shortened by 1 base and J by 8 bases, with 9 bases between the two germline ends. The CDR3 has 13 amino acids. Germline CDR1 MDHEN, CDR2 SYDVKM. CDR3 in DNA: TGTGCCAGCAGTTTATACAGGATAGATGAGCAGTTCTTC. Amino acids: CASSLYRIDEQFF.

This rearrangement joins TRBV29-1 to TRBJ1-5; D is undetermined. Germline V gives CDR1 SQVTM, CDR2 ANQGSEA. This CDR3 spans 13 amino acids. V was cut by 2 bases and J by 5 bases, with 10 bases left in between. The chain's CDR3 is CSVEYSTDQPQHF. CDR3 nucleotides: TGCAGCGTTGAATACAGCACCGATCAGCCCCAGCATTTT.

This chain links TRBV27 with TRBJ2-1; possibly TRBD2 for D (6 bases). V was pared by 7 bases and J by 7 bases, with 17 bases between. The V gene's germline CDR1 is MNHEY and CDR2 SMNVEV (reference sequence). The CDR3 consists of 14 residues. The CDR3 is CASTKLRLENEQFF. The CDR3 region has the DNA TGTGCCAGCACCAAACTCCGACTAGAAAATGAGCAGTTCTTC.

The chain uses TRBV28 and TRBJ2-7; TRBD1 matches 10 bases. V gave up 5 bases and J gave up 4 bases; unmatched junction bases: 5. The CDR3 totals 14 residues. Germline lookup yields CDR1 MDHEN and CDR2 SYDVKM. The CDR3 loop reads CASSPDRGRYEQYF. Here the CDR3 DNA reads TGTGCCAGCAGTCCCGACAGGGGGCGGTACGAGCAGTACTTC.

The sample holds one count of this clone. The chain has TRBV6-1 and TRBJ2-3; 7 bases line up with TRBD2. V was pared by 3 bases and J by 6 bases, with 9 bases of the junction left unmatched. The CDR3 consists of 15 residues. Germline CDR1 and CDR2: MNHNS and SASEGT. The CDR3 loop is CASSDLADLRDTQYF. The CDR3, as DNA: TGTGCCAGCAGTGATCTAGCGGACCTCCGGGATACGCAGTATTTT.

This chain connects TRBV5-1 to TRBJ2-7; 9 bases match TRBD2. Looked up from germline, CDR1 is SGHRS and CDR2 is YFSETQ. The CDR3 is made up of 13 amino acids. The trim removed 5 bases at V and 6 bases at J, leaving 6 bases unmatched. CDR3 sequence (DNA): TGCGCCAGCAGGGAGATAGCGGGAGTCGAGCAGTACTTC. This sequence encodes CASREIAGVEQYF.

The chain combines TRBV19 with TRBJ1-1, with D possibly TRBD1 on 6 matching bases. Deletions cut 5 bases from V and 1 base from J, with 20 bases between. CDR1 LNHDA and CDR2 SQIVND come from the germline V gene (reference sequence). This CDR3 is 17 amino acids long. CDR3 sequence reads: CASSHHSPGQTNTEAFF. For the CDR3, the DNA is TGTGCCAGTAGTCACCACAGCCCGGGACAAACGAACACTGAAGCTTTCTTT.

This rearrangement joins TRBV6-5 to TRBJ1-1; no definite D call. In germline, CDR1 is MNHEY, CDR2 SVGAGI. V was clipped by 4 bases and J by 2 bases, with 8 bases between them. The CDR3 totals 13 residues. DNA of the CDR3: TGTGCCAGCAGTTTAAGGAGAAACACTGAAGCTTTCTTT. Translating it yields CASSLRRNTEAFF.

The chain combines TRBV29-1 with TRBJ2-1; TRBD1 aligns across 8 bases. The V and J ends lost 6 bases and 9 bases, in that order; junction bases with no gene match: 13. Germline V CDR1 and CDR2: SQVTM, ANQGSEA. The CDR3 has 14 residues. The CDR3 nucleotides read TGCAGCGTCGCCCGGACAGGGCTAAACGCTGAGCAGTTCTTC. Protein: CSVARTGLNAEQFF.